The sample holds a few counts of the clone carrying this TCR beta chain. Its antigen is currently unknown. CDR3 length: 14 residues. CDR1 and CDR2 (germline): SGHTA, FQGNSA. Trimming removed 0 bases from V and 9 bases from J, with 15 bases in between. Both 60 Vbeta primers and 13 Jbeta primers went into the PCR. TCRdb keeps only in-frame clones here, not all; method: immunoSEQ multiplex PCR. Of about 110,000 clones in the sample, 80% to 85% are singletons; the top ten hold roughly 2%. The data belong to a study of cytomegalovirus exposure and HLA in healthy donors. About the study: Prior work identified 120 million or so unique TCR beta sequences in roughly 180 million T cells. General study points: Near-uniform donor sequencing depth was presumed by presence/absence analyses. Sequencing had likely introduced a cluster of highly shared sequence variants as an artifact. When a later analysis compared HLA-associated TCR beta chains with equally common others, the HLA-associated chains turned out to be more clonally expanded and to have lower generation probabilities.

Material: PBMCs. The chain uses TRBV7-2 and TRBJ2-7, with TRBD2 as a possible D gene (5 bases). The sequence was obtained from a woman aged 25-40 years in good health and CMV-seronegative. The DNA of the CDR3 is TGTGCCAGCAGCTTAGCGCTGTCCGCCGGGGTGCAGTACTTC. Its translation is CASSLALSAGVQYF.